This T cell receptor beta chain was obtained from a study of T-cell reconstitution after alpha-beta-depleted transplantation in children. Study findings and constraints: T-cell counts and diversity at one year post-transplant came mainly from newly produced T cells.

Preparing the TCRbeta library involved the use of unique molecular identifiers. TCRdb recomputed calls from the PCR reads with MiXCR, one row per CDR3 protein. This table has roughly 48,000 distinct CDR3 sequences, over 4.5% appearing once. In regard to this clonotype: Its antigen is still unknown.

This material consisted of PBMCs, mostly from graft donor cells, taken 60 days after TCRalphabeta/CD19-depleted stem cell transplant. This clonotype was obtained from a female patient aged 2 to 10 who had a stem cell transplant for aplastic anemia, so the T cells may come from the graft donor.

DNA for the CDR3: TGCGCCAGCAGCGGAAGACTAGCCGTCTTCGGAGAGACCCAGTACTTC. Its translation: CASSGRLAVFGETQYF. This sequence joins TRBV5-1 and TRBJ2-5, with TRBD2 matching 7 bases. The length of the CDR3 is 16 residues. The germline V gene has CDR1 SGHRS and CDR2 YFSETQ. The V segment lost 4 bases and the J segment 4 bases; nucleotides outside the gene matches: 13.